This T cell receptor beta chain was retrieved from a study of shared clonotypes between healthy human individuals (TCRdb year 2020). With regard to the full study: Three men and two women, aged 18 to 49 years, made up the cohort. To estimate repertoire size and how much clonotypes are shared between individuals, the study performed deep sequencing of blood TCR repertoires from a few healthy adults. To increase sequencing depth and limit assay-specific biases, TCR repertoire library preparation and sequencing were carried out by different laboratories using diverse techniques. Per donor, leukapheresis produced somewhere between about 0.9 and 10 billion PBMCs. Per donor, three plates each were used for CD4 naive and CD4 memory, two for CD8 naive, and one for CD8 memory. What the research found in general, with its limitations: Pairwise subsampling indicated that sequencing depth was expected to affect the degree of clonotype sharing among donors. Compared with non-shared clonotypes, clonotypes shared by all four sorted-subset donors had higher generation probabilities. The small number of donors limited the genetic and exposure-history diversity represented. Incomplete sequencing was indicated by rarefaction of sorted-subset datasets, despite the large sequencing depth. Sampling was restricted to blood, and TCR repertoires in tissues likely differ from the TCR repertoires found in blood. Estimated clonotype richness was generally larger for naive than for memory subsets. Approximately 5% of naive CD4, approximately 3.7% of naive CD8, approximately 2% of memory CD4, and about 0.4% of memory CD8 clonotypes were shared across several donors.

TCR CDR3 regions were amplified from genomic DNA by multiplex PCR using the deep immunoSEQ assay. Extracted genomic DNA from each cell subset was distributed evenly across all wells of several immunoSEQ 96-well plates, and each plate was treated as a replicate. For sorted subsets, approximately 210 ng of genomic DNA, equivalent to some 33,000 T cell genomes, went into each replicate PCR. Purified libraries were measured with a Qubit 3.0 fluorometer, size-checked on a Bioanalyzer 2100, and measured again with the KAPA Library Quantification kit. A separate single-read 150-cycle Illumina NextSeq 550 flow cell was used to sequence each immunoSEQ 96-well plate. Per the authors' processing: Because only junctional sequences without quality scores were contained in the immunoSEQ output, filtering matching that applied to full-length reads could not be performed. To assign V/J genes and CDR3, sequences were annotated using PyIR, a Python wrapper for IgBLAST v1.9, with IMGT germline references. Reads with weak V/J assignments (E-value above 1e-6), missing CDR3, stop codons, out-of-frame junctions, or ambiguous translated residues were removed. V3J clonotypes were defined by identical inferred V gene, J gene, and CDR3 amino acid sequence. The percentage overlap between two repertoires was calculated by dividing the number of shared unique clonotypes by the size of the smaller repertoire. Richness of each repertoire was evaluated using RTK rarefaction, the Chao1 estimator, and Recon v2.1 estimates of unobserved clonotypes. Generation probabilities for all TCRbeta clonotypes obtained by the gDNA method from a handful of donors were computed using OLGA. As stored in TCRdb, this immuneACCESS dataset retains in-frame rearrangements with V and J assigned. A fraction of the clones does not appear; measured against another copy, unresolved V genes explain less than half of the discrepancy, and the remainder lacks a known reason. V and J calls and clone size are copied from that table; D and trimming were computed from the DNA. Across this sample there are some 500,000 clones, with about 96% seen only once. The ten largest clones represent about 0.059% of the sample.

The CDR3, cysteine through phenylalanine, is 16 amino acids long. The retained sequence is limited to the CDR3, 48 bases, with the frame set at the first base. V and J are trimmed by 4 bases and 4 bases, and the gene matches miss 8 bases of the junction. CDR1 SGHRS and CDR2 YFSETQ are derived from the germline V gene. This clone was found a few times. Its antigen target is currently unknown. No quality values exist for individual bases; no much larger clone is one base distant. The donors were healthy, HIV-negative adults with no recently reported acute infections or vaccinations. Every donor was a Caucasian adult living in Nashville, Tennessee, USA. CD4+ T cells were enriched by magnetic negative selection; naive cells were then positively selected on CD45RA, and the negative fraction formed the memory subset. After blood collection by leukapheresis, PBMCs were isolated using Ficoll-Histopaque density gradient centrifugation and then cryopreserved in the vapor phase of liquid nitrogen. Analytical flow cytometry was used to check the purity and quantity of each magnetically sorted T cell population. Genomic DNA was isolated from every sorted fraction and measured by UV absorbance on a Nanodrop 2000c.

The chain links TRBV5-1 with TRBJ2-2; TRBD2 aligns with 9 central bases. Material: naive CD4+ T cells sorted from blood. The sample's cell subset or site label is to be understood as: CD45RA+ positively selected. The receptor was derived from a woman aged 25-40 years in good health. Here is the DNA: TGCGCCAGCAGCAAGCGGGAGGCCCCTCTCACCGGGGAGCTGTTTTTT. Its translation reads: CASSKREAPLTGELFF.